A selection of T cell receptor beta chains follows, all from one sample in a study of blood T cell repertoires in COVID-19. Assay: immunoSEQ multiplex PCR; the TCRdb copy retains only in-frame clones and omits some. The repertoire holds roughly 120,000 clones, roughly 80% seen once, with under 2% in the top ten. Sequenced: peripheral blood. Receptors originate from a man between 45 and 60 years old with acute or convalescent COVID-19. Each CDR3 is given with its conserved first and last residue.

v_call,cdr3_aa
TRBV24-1,CATSDPTLGQGGYGYTF
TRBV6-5,CASSPGLPDTQYF
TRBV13,CASSIRDRNQNYGYTF
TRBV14,CASSPPRRGGVNEQFF
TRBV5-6,CASSRTGADSPLHF
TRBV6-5,CASSYDRGRETQYF
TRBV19,CASSIRGTNEKLFF
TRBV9,CASSPTGGGGYTF
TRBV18,CASSPLGATDTQYF
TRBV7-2,CASSLARAGRRYGYTF
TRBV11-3,CASSLGVQASDEQFF
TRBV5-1,CASSLVGYQETQYF
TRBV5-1,CASSPWGPQETQYF
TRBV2,CASRRSQGTVGELFF
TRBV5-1,CASSLRDPGRTEAFF
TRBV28,CASSLYRGWGNEKLFF
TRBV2,CASQALYSNQPQHF